The sequence of this TCR beta chain was determined in a study of cytomegalovirus exposure and HLA in healthy donors. Study observations and caveats: Association of approximately 18,000 TCR beta sequences with HLA alleles was found at 0.05 false discovery rate in a later analysis. The later analysis indicated that the majority of CMV-associated TCR beta chains appeared HLA-restricted.

PCR involved 60 Vbeta and 13 Jbeta primers. In the authors' methods: Unique TCR beta chains numbered roughly 83 million in a later analysis, with about 9.9 million shared. The repertoire was sequenced with immunoSEQ multiplex PCR; TCRdb's copy has only in-frame clones and lacks some. V and J calls and clone size are those listed in that table; D and trimming were worked out from the DNA. There are 150,000 to 200,000 clones in the sample; over 70% occur only once, and 5% to 7% lies in the top ten. Comment on this clone: Its specificity is not known.

This CDR3 is built from 14 residues. Germline values: CDR1 SGDLS, CDR2 YYNGEE. With V trimmed by 0 bases and J by 4 bases, 4 bases remained unmatched. V usage is TRBV9 and J usage is TRBJ2-7; TRBD2 matches 7 bases. Sequencing was carried out using PBMCs. The sequence was obtained from a man aged 35-49 years in good health and CMV-seronegative. The CDR3 nucleotides read TGTGCCAGCAGCGTAGCCGGGGGGAATTACGAGCAGTACTTC. Its translation is CASSVAGGNYEQYF.